The 4 T cell receptor beta chains presented below share a single source sample, sequenced in a study of cytomegalovirus exposure and HLA in healthy donors. Primers for the PCR totalled 60 Vbeta and 13 Jbeta. Sequencing used immunoSEQ multiplex PCR; TCRdb keeps in-frame clones, though not all of them. The data show 170,000 or so clones, with approximately 85% seen just once and around 5% held by the top ten. Sequencing was done on a sample of PBMCs. These receptors originate from a girl aged 5 to 17 in good health and CMV-seropositive.

V is TRBV6-4 and J is TRBJ1-2; tentatively, D is TRBD1 (5 bases). The CDR3 extends over 14 amino acids. V was pared by 2 bases and J by 4 bases, with 11 bases between. Germline CDR1 MRHNA, CDR2 SNTAGT. In nucleotides, the CDR3 is TGTGCCAGCAGTGACAGGTACAGGACCTATGGCTACACCTTC. This gives the protein CASSDRYRTYGYTF.

The V gene is TRBV6-1, the J gene TRBJ1-6, with TRBD1 matching over 9 bases. After removal of 2 bases from V and 9 bases from J, the junction contained 5 bases not matched to a gene. Germline V gene sequence: CDR1 MNHNS, CDR2 SASEGT. The CDR3 extends over 15 amino acids. CDR3 residues: CASSEMGTGFSPLHF. In DNA, the CDR3 is TGTGCCAGCAGTGAAATGGGGACAGGGTTTTCACCCCTCCACTTT.

The chain is built from TRBV6-1 and TRBJ1-1, with 7 bases matching TRBD1. V was pared by 7 bases and J by 6 bases, with 8 bases of the junction left unmatched. The germline V gene encodes CDR1 MNHNS and CDR2 SASEGT. This CDR3 is 13 amino acids long. DNA of the CDR3: TGTGCCAGCATTGTCAGGGGGTGTTCTGAAGCTTTCTTT. Translating it yields CASIVRGCSEAFF.

The sample holds one count of this clone. The chain employs TRBV6-1 and TRBJ2-3; the D gene is possibly TRBD1 (5 bases). The CDR3 has 13 residues. The germline CDR1 and CDR2 sequences are MNHNS and SASEGT. V lost 4 bases, J lost 2 bases, and 7 bases lay in between. The CDR3 loop reads CASSGQYTDTQYF. The DNA for the CDR3 is TGTGCCAGCAGTGGACAGTACACAGATACGCAGTATTTT.